This TCR beta chain came from a study of breast tumors, draining lymph nodes, adjacent tissues. Study observations and caveats: Tumors had less TCR diversity than lymph nodes, more than nontumor tissue. Luminal-like breast cancer showed significantly greater tumor-nontumor repertoire similarity than basal-like breast cancer did. Data fit most tumor T cells coming from lymph node, expanding in tumor.

This CDR3 contains 12 residues. Germline assignment: CDR1 MDHEN and CDR2 SYDVKM. Trimming stripped 10 bases from V and 6 bases from J, with 13 bases between. This clonotype was picked up many times. As yet, its antigen is unknown. A single record per CDR3 protein comes from TCRdb applying MiXCR to the multiplex PCR reads. In the table there are about 20,000 distinct CDR3 sequences, less than 40% of which are singletons. Sequencing was done on a sample of breast tumor tissue. The receptor was derived from a female donor with breast cancer. Some clones in this sample may be carry-over from other donors' samples. The V call is TRBV28, the J call TRBJ2-1, with D possibly matching TRBD1 (5 bases). The CDR3 here is CATEDTSNEQFF. The DNA for the CDR3 is TGTGCCACTGAGGACACCTCCAATGAGCAGTTCTTC.